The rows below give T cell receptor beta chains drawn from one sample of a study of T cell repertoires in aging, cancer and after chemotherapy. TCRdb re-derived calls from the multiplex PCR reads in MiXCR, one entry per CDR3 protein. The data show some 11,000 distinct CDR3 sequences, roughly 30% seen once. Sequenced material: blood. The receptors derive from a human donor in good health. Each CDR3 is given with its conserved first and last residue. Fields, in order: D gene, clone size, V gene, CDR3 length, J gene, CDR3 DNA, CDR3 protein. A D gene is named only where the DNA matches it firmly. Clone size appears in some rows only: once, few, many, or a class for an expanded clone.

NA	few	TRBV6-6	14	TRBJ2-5	TGTGCCAGCAGTTACGCCGTTGACGCGGGGACCCAGTACTTC	CASSYAVDAGTQYF
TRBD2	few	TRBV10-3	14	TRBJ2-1	TGTGCCATCGGAGGGCTAGCGGGAGAAGGTGAGCAGTTCTTC	CAIGGLAGEGEQFF
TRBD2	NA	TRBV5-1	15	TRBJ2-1	TGCGCCAGCAGCTTGCGACTAGCGGGATACAATGAGCAGTTCTTC	CASSLRLAGYNEQFF
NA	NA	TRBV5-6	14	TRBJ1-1	TGTGCCAGCAGCTTCATAGACATGAACACTGAAGCTTTCTTT	CASSFIDMNTEAFF
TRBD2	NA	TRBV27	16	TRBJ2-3	TGTGCCAGCAGAGCACTAGCGGGGGTGGTGGAAGATACGCAGTATTTT	CASRALAGVVEDTQYF
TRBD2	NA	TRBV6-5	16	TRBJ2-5	TGTGCCAGCAGTTCCAGACTAGCGGGAGGTGCAGAGACCCAGTACTTC	CASSSRLAGGAETQYF
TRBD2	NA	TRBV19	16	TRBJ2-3	TGTGCCAGTAGTACGCTCGGGGCGGGAGGAACAGATACGCAGTATTTT	CASSTLGAGGTDTQYF
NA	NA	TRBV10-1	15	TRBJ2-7	TGCGCCAGCAGTGAGGGACACTTGGCCTCCTACGAGCAGTACTTC	CASSEGHLASYEQYF
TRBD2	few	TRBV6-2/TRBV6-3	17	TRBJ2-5	TGTGCCAGCGCTAAGAGTCTAGCGGGAAGGGGGAAGGAGACCCAGTACTTC	CASAKSLAGRGKETQYF
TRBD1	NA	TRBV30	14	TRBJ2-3	TGTGCCTGGAGTGTAGGGCAGGGGGCAGATACGCAGTATTTT	CAWSVGQGADTQYF
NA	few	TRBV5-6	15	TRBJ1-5	TGTGCCAGCAGCTTGGGGGGGTATGGCAATCAGCCCCAGCATTTT	CASSLGGYGNQPQHF
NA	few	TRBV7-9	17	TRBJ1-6	TGTGCCAGCGCTGTAGGGGCCGAGCCCTCCTATAATTCACCCCTCCACTTT	CASAVGAEPSYNSPLHF
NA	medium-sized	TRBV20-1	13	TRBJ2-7	TGCAGTGCTAGAGGGGGACATCCCTACGAGCAGTACTTC	CSARGGHPYEQYF
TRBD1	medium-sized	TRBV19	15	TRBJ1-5	TGTGCCAGTAGTACCTGGGGGACAGGCAATCAGCCCCAGCATTTT	CASSTWGTGNQPQHF
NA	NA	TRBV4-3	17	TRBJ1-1	TGTGCCAGCAGACCCCAACCATCACAGCTCATGAACACTGAAGCTTTCTTT	CASRPQPSQLMNTEAFF
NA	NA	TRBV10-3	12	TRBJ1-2	TGTGCCATCAGTGAAGTTCATGGGCGCTACACCTTC	CAISEVHGRYTF
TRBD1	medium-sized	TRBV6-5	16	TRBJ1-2	TGTGCCAGCAGTCCACTGTCTGGGACAGGGGCGAATGGCTACACCTTC	CASSPLSGTGANGYTF
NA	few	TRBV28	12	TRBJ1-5	TGTGCCAGCAGTTTAGAAGTCCAGCCCCAGCATTTT	CASSLEVQPQHF
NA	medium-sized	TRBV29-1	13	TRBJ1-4	TGCAGCGTCGGTGGGGGGGGTGGGGAAAAACTGTTTTTT	CSVGGGGGEKLFF
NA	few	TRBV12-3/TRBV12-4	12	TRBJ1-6	TGTGCCAGCAGTTTGACTAATTCACCCCTCCACTTT	CASSLTNSPLHF
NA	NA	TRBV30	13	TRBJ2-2	TGTGCCTGGTCCGTTGCGGGGACCGGGGAGCTGTTTTTT	CAWSVAGTGELFF
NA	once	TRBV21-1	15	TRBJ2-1	TGTGCCAGCAGCAAACTTCGCGGGGGGGTGGGTGAGCAGTTCTTC	CASSKLRGGVGEQFF
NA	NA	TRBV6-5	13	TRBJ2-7	TGTGCCAGCAGCCCTGGGGGCTCCTACGAGCAGTACTTC	CASSPGGSYEQYF
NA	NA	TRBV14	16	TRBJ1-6	TGTGCCAGCAGCCCCGTCGGGCGGGGGGATATAACACCCCTCCACTTT	CASSPVGRGDITPLHF
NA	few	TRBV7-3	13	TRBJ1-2	TGTGCCAGCAGCTCCCCGGCGAACCTTGGCTACACCTTC	CASSSPANLGYTF
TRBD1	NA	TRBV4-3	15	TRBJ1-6	TGCGCCAGCAGCCAAGGAGACAGGGTGACGTCGCTCCTCCACTTT	CASSQGDRVTSLLHF
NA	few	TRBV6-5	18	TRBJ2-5	TGTGCCAGCAGTGAGTCCTCCGTCGCGTCATACCCCCAAGAGACCCAGTACTTC	CASSESSVASYPQETQYF
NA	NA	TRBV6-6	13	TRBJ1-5	TGTGCCAGCAGTTCACGTGGGGGTCAGCCCCAGCATTTT	CASSSRGGQPQHF
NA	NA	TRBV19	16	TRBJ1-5	TGTGCCAGTAGTATCCCCGCAGGGTGGGGCAATCAGCCCCAGCATTTT	CASSIPAGWGNQPQHF
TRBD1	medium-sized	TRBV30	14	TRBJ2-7	TGTGCCTGGAGTGTATGGACAGGTTACTACGAGCAGTACTTC	CAWSVWTGYYEQYF
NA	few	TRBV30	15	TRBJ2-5	TGTGCCTGGAGTGTATGGGGGGACCCACAAGAGACCCAGTACTTC	CAWSVWGDPQETQYF
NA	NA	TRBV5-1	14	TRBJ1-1	TGCGCCAGCAGCTTGGCACGGCCTAACACTGAAGCTTTCTTT	CASSLARPNTEAFF
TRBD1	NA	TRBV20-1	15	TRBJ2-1	TGCAGTGCTAGAGATGGGGGACAGGGAAGGGGTGAGCAGTTCTTC	CSARDGGQGRGEQFF
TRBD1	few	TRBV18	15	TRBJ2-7	TGTGCCAGCTCCGCCGTGACAGGGGGTCAAGACGAGCAGTACTTC	CASSAVTGGQDEQYF
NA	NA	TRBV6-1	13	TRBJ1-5	TGTGCCAGCAGCCCCGGGAGGAATCAGCCCCAGCATTTT	CASSPGRNQPQHF
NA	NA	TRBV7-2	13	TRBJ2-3	TGTGCCAGCAGCCATCCGAGCACAGATACGCAGTATTTT	CASSHPSTDTQYF
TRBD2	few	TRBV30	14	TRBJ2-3	TGTGCCGCGGACCCCGGGGGGGTCACAGATACGCAGTATTTT	CAADPGGVTDTQYF
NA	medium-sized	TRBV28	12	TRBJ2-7	TGTGCCAGCAGTAAATGGGATTACGAGCAGTACTTC	CASSKWDYEQYF
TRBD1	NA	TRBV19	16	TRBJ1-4	TGTGCCAGTATTCGAAGAGAGGGACAGGGAAATGAAAAACTGTTTTTT	CASIRREGQGNEKLFF
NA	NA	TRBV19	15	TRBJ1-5	TGTGCCAGTAGCCGGGGAGGGTATAGCAATCAGCCCCAGCATTTT	CASSRGGYSNQPQHF
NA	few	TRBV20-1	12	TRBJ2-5	TGCAGTGCTAGAGTCACGTCAGAGACCCAGTACTTC	CSARVTSETQYF
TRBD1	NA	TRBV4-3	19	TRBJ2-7	TGCGCCAGCAGCCGCCAAAACCCTCCTTTCCCGGGACAGTCCTACGAGCAGTACTTC	CASSRQNPPFPGQSYEQYF
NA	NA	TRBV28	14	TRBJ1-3	TGTGCCAGCAGTGGCTTTCGCTCCGGAAACACCATATATTTT	CASSGFRSGNTIYF
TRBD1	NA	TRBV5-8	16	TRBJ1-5	TGTGCCAGCAGCTTGCCCACAGGGGGGGACAATCAGCCCCAGCATTTT	CASSLPTGGDNQPQHF
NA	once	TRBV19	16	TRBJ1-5	TGTGCCAGTAGTCCCCTTGGGGGTGGGCGCAATCAGCCCCAGCATTTT	CASSPLGGGRNQPQHF
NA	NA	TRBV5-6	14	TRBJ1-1	TGTGCCAGCAGCTCCGGACATCCGAACACTGAAGCTTTCTTT	CASSSGHPNTEAFF